These 8 T cell receptor beta chains came from one sample sequenced in a study of shared clonotypes between healthy human individuals. The table came from immunoSEQ multiplex PCR; TCRdb's copy has only in-frame clones and leaves some out. The repertoire has some 530,000 clones, approximately 84% of them found once; the top ten carry 9.5% to 15%. Sample: PBMCs. These receptors originate from a middle-aged woman in good health. Some clones in this sample may be carry-over from other donors' samples.

This chain connects TRBV27 to TRBJ1-5; weak D call: TRBD1 (5 bases). The V gene's germline CDR1 is MNHEY and CDR2 SMNVEV (reference sequence). Trimming took 8 bases from V and 3 from J, leaving 11 bases between them. This CDR3 is 13 amino acids long. CDR3 region: CASGAGHNQPQHF. The CDR3 DNA reads TGTGCCAGCGGGGCCGGGCACAATCAGCCCCAGCATTTT.

The chain recombines TRBV5-1 with TRBJ2-1, with 7 bases aligning to TRBD2. Germline V CDR1 and CDR2: SGHRS, YFSETQ. The junction had 8 bases not matched to a gene; V was cut back by 6 bases and J by 5 bases. The CDR3 length is 14 residues. CDR3 DNA: TGCGCCAGCACCCCCATAGCGGGCCACAATGAGCAGTTCTTC. Translating gives CASTPIAGHNEQFF. The full variable domain, in which reference TRBV5-1 and TRBJ2-1 provide the parts outside the CDR3, is KAGVTQTPRYLIKTRGQQVTLSCSPISGHRSVSWYQQTPGQGLQFLFEYFSETQRNKGNFPGRFSGRQFSNSRSEMNVSTLELGDSALYLCASTPIAGHNEQFFGPGTRLTVL.

Comment on this clone: A far more abundant clone sits one base away, making this likely a read error. Since the CDR3 does not end with the conserved phenylalanine or tryptophan, this likely comes from a read error. The rearrangement links TRBV30 to TRBJ1-2; D is possibly TRBD1 (6 bases). Trimming stripped 0 bases from V and 8 bases from J, with 13 bases between. CDR1 is GTSNPN, CDR2 SVGIG, per germline (reference sequence). The CDR3 is made up of 13 amino acids. The CDR3 reads CAWSVGQWEGYTL. For the CDR3, the DNA is TGTGCCTGGAGTGTAGGACAGTGGGAAGGCTACACCCTC.

J is TRBJ2-1 and V is TRBV4-1, with 11 positions matching TRBD1. The CDR3 runs to 17 residues. Trimming removed 4 bases from V and 7 bases from J; junction bases left unmatched: 12. Per germline, CDR1 MGHRA and CDR2 YSYEKL. The CDR3 spells CASSRQAGTGGPNEQFF. The DNA for the CDR3 is TGCGCCAGCAGCCGACAGGCCGGGACAGGGGGTCCGAATGAGCAGTTCTTC.

V is TRBV5-1 and J is TRBJ2-7, with D uncertain. The CDR3 spans 15 residues. CDR1 and CDR2 from the germline V gene are SGHRS and YFSETQ. V lost 2 bases and J lost 0, with 12 bases in between. CDR3: CASSLLGYSSYEQYF. CDR3 coding DNA: TGCGCCAGCAGCTTATTGGGGTACAGCTCCTACGAGCAGTACTTC.

This sequence joins TRBV6-5 and TRBJ1-2, with D possibly being TRBD1 (5 bases). CDR1 is MNHEY and CDR2 is SVGAGI in the germline V gene. CDR3 length equals 15 residues. V lost 2 bases to trimming and J lost 4 bases, with 14 bases between them. CDR3: CASSYGDSISYGYTF. The CDR3 coding sequence is TGTGCCAGCAGTTACGGAGACAGCATTAGCTATGGCTACACCTTC.

The chain couples TRBV2 to TRBJ2-7; 8 bases are a match to TRBD1. This CDR3 has 13 amino acids. After removal of 5 bases from V and 5 bases from J, the junction contained 5 bases not matched to a gene. Germline-derived CDR1 and CDR2 are SNHLY and FYNNEI. CDR3 amino acids: CASSRDRLDEQYF. The CDR3 DNA reads TGTGCCAGCAGTCGGGACAGGCTCGACGAGCAGTACTTC.

The V call is TRBV7-9, the J call TRBJ1-5; D possibly corresponds to TRBD1 (5 bases). With 1 base removed from V and 6 bases from J, the gap between germline ends came to 7 bases. The CDR3 loop spans 13 amino acids. The germline V gene encodes CDR1 SEHNR and CDR2 FQNEAQ (reference sequence). The CDR3 loop is CASSLDRGQPQHF. CDR3 DNA: TGTGCCAGCAGCTTAGATAGGGGTCAGCCCCAGCATTTT.